The 19 T cell receptor beta chains given below trace back to one sample, sequenced in a study of T cell responses to AZD1222 COVID-19 vaccine. Sequencing used immunoSEQ multiplex PCR; TCRdb keeps in-frame clones, though not all of them. The sample lists some 130,000 clones, about 88% occurring once. Source: peripheral blood, taken 28 days after the second AZD1222 dose. These receptors were obtained from an adult who received the AZD1222 COVID-19 vaccine.

This clone was counted once. The chain recombines TRBV3-1 (or the pseudogene TRBV3-2) with TRBJ2-7; TRBD2 agrees at 11 bases. The length of the CDR3 is 20 residues. Germline V CDR1 and CDR2: LGHDT, YNNKEL (reference sequence). With 0 bases clipped from V and 4 bases from J, the junction kept 17 bases outside the gene matches. The CDR3 is CASSQDSHLWASGGSYEQYF. In DNA form, the CDR3 reads TGTGCCAGCAGCCAAGATTCCCACTTATGGGCTAGCGGGGGGAGTTACGAGCAGTACTTC.

V usage is TRBV5-1 and J usage is TRBJ2-7; TRBD1 might be the D (5 bases). The CDR3 totals 14 residues. V dropped 0 bases and J dropped 5 bases, with 12 bases sitting between them. Germline values: CDR1 SGHRS, CDR2 YFSETQ. For the CDR3, the DNA is TGCGCCAGCAGCTTGGGCGCAGGGTACCACGAGCAGTACTTC. This codes for CASSLGAGYHEQYF.

The sample holds one count of this clone. The chain uses TRBV24-1 and TRBJ1-5; TRBD1 aligns across 8 bases. V shed 3 bases, J shed 3 bases, and the junction held 6 bases outside the gene matches. The CDR3 is 16 residues long. Germline V lookup: CDR1 KGHDR, CDR2 SFDVKD. The CDR3 spells CATSDSDRGFNQPQHF. The CDR3 nucleotides are TGTGCCACCAGTGATAGCGACAGGGGCTTCAATCAGCCCCAGCATTTT.

The V and J genes are TRBV7-3 and TRBJ2-3, with D possibly being TRBD1 or TRBD2 (6 bases each). The CDR3 contains 15 residues. Deletions cut 0 bases from V and 4 bases from J, with 11 bases between. Germline loops: CDR1 SGHTA, CDR2 FQGTGA. DNA of the CDR3: TGTGCCAGCAGCTTAACAGGGGGGCCCGCAGATACGCAGTATTTT. This gives the protein CASSLTGGPADTQYF.

V and J are TRBV27 and TRBJ2-3, with 11 bases identical to TRBD1. The trim removed 2 bases at V and 6 bases at J, leaving 1 base unmatched. CDR1 and CDR2 (germline): MNHEY, SMNVEV (reference sequence). The CDR3 is made up of 14 amino acids. CDR3 DNA: TGTGCCAGCAGTTTACGGGACAGGGGGGATACGCAGTATTTT. Translating gives CASSLRDRGDTQYF.

The chain recombines TRBV14 with TRBJ1-6; no firm D call. Per the germline V gene, CDR1 is SGHDN and CDR2 is FVKESK. CDR3 length: 14 amino acids. V was pared by 2 bases and J by 13 bases, with 15 bases between. This chain's CDR3 is CASSQSSTSAPLHF. The CDR3 region has the DNA TGTGCCAGCAGCCAATCTTCAACGTCGGCGCCCCTCCACTTT.

This sequence joins TRBV5-6 and TRBJ2-1; no clear D. The CDR3 loop spans 10 amino acids. V gave up 7 bases and J gave up 9 bases, with 8 bases separating them. Germline V lookup: CDR1 SGHDT, CDR2 YYEEEE. The DNA for the CDR3 is TGTGCCAGCGGGCCCGGTGAGCAGTTCTTC. Residues: CASGPGEQFF.

V and J are TRBV7-3 and TRBJ1-2; D is perhaps TRBD1 (5 bases). Germline V lookup: CDR1 SGHTA, CDR2 FQGTGA. V shed 4 bases and J shed 8 bases, with 11 bases lying between them. This CDR3 has 12 residues. The CDR3 DNA reads TGTGCCAGCAGCTCCAGGGTTCTCGGCTACACCTTC. Its translation: CASSSRVLGYTF.

Written as DNA, the CDR3 is TGTGCCAGCAGCTTAGGAGGTTTCGCTAACTATGGCTACACCTTC. This codes for CASSLGGFANYGYTF. V and J are TRBV7-2 and TRBJ1-2; D call uncertain. Germline values: CDR1 SGHTA, CDR2 FQGNSA. The V gene lost 1 base and the J gene lost 0 bases, with 9 bases spanning the gap. The CDR3 contains 15 residues.

The chain joins TRBV5-1 to TRBJ1-4; 9 bases align to TRBD1. CDR1 SGHRS and CDR2 YFSETQ come from the germline V gene. The junction had 10 bases not matched to a gene; V was cut back by 2 bases and J by 8 bases. This CDR3 is 16 amino acids long. The CDR3 protein is CASSLYPGQGGEKLFF. The CDR3 coding sequence is TGCGCCAGCAGCTTATACCCGGGACAGGGCGGGGAAAAACTGTTTTTT.

This chain joins TRBV10-3 and TRBJ2-7, with D tentatively TRBD1 (6 bases). CDR1 and CDR2 from the germline V gene are ENHRY and SYGVKD. This CDR3 has 15 residues. Trimming stripped 3 bases from V and 6 bases from J, with 18 bases between. The CDR3 spells CAISDPGQISSEQYF. The CDR3 coding sequence is TGTGCCATCAGTGACCCAGGACAGATCTCTAGCGAGCAGTACTTC.

The gene calls are TRBV5-1 and TRBJ2-1; the D call may be TRBD1 or TRBD2 (5 bases each). This CDR3 region has 14 residues. The germline V gene has CDR1 SGHRS and CDR2 YFSETQ. Trimming left V 7 bases short and J 6 bases short, with 17 bases between. As DNA, the CDR3 is TGCGCCAGCGGGACCGCCGTTGGGGGCAATGAGCAGTTCTTC. It encodes CASGTAVGGNEQFF.

The V gene is TRBV10-3, the J gene TRBJ2-7, with 12 bases aligning to TRBD1. J lost 4 bases, V lost 6 bases, and 7 bases had no gene match. CDR3 length equals 15 residues. From germline, CDR1 is ENHRY and CDR2 SYGVKD. In nucleotides, the CDR3 is TGTGCCATCAGAGCCGGGACAGGGGGCGCATACGAGCAGTACTTC. Protein product: CAIRAGTGGAYEQYF.

The chain joins TRBV5-4 to TRBJ2-5, with 13 positions matching TRBD2. The CDR3 covers 17 residues. The V segment lost 0 bases and the J segment 5 bases; nucleotides outside the gene matches: 7. Germline values: CDR1 SGHNT, CDR2 YYREEE (reference sequence). The DNA of the CDR3 is TGTGCCAGCAGCTTGGGGACTAGCGGGAGTACTGGCGAGACCCAGTACTTC. Translation gives CASSLGTSGSTGETQYF. The full variable domain, with the rest looked up from reference TRBV5-4 and TRBJ2-5, is ETGVTQSPTHLIKTRGQQVTLRCSSQSGHNTVSWYQQALGQGPQFIFQYYREEENGRGNFPPRFSGLQFPNYSSELNVNALELDDSALYLCASSLGTSGSTGETQYFGPGTRLLVL.

This clone was seen a few times. V usage is TRBV5-1 and J usage is TRBJ2-7; 9 bases match TRBD1. CDR3 size: 14 residues. The V segment lost 5 bases and the J segment 3 bases; nucleotides outside the gene matches: 6. Germline assignment: CDR1 SGHRS and CDR2 YFSETQ. CDR3 protein: CASRGTGTLYEQYF. DNA for the CDR3: TGCGCCAGCAGAGGGACAGGGACCCTCTACGAGCAGTACTTC.

This chain connects TRBV6-5 to TRBJ1-3; unclear D gene. V lost 0 bases, J lost 3 bases, and 12 bases lay in between. This CDR3 region has 16 residues. CDR1 is MNHEY and CDR2 is SVGAGI in the germline V gene. In nucleotides, the CDR3 is TGTGCCAGCAGTTACTCGATAGGCAGCCGTGGAAACACCATATATTTT. Its protein product is CASSYSIGSRGNTIYF.

The chain couples TRBV29-1 to TRBJ1-5, with TRBD1 matching 9 bases. With 7 bases clipped from V and 0 bases from J, the junction kept 10 bases outside the gene matches. This CDR3 spans 16 amino acids. CDR1 is SQVTM and CDR2 is ANQGSEA in the germline V gene. The CDR3 coding sequence is TGCAGCGCCACGGGACAGGGTGGTTATAGCAATCAGCCCCAGCATTTT. Its translation: CSATGQGGYSNQPQHF.

The rearrangement uses TRBV11-2 and TRBJ1-1; D is perhaps TRBD1 (6 bases). The CDR3 runs to 18 residues. Germline loops: CDR1 SGHAT, CDR2 FQNNGV. The ends were cut back, 2 bases at V and 1 base at J, with 20 bases in the middle. This CDR3 is CASSLNILQRGPNTEAFF. DNA for the CDR3: TGTGCCAGCAGCTTAAACATCCTGCAGCGGGGGCCGAACACTGAAGCTTTCTTT.

V usage is TRBV6-5 and J usage is TRBJ1-4; D ambiguous. Germline lookup yields CDR1 MNHEY and CDR2 SVGAGI. V shed 6 bases and J shed 6 bases, with 11 bases lying between them. This CDR3 has 13 residues. The CDR3 sequence: CASSRQRDEKLFF. In DNA form, the CDR3 reads TGTGCCAGCAGCAGACAACGGGATGAAAAACTGTTTTTT.